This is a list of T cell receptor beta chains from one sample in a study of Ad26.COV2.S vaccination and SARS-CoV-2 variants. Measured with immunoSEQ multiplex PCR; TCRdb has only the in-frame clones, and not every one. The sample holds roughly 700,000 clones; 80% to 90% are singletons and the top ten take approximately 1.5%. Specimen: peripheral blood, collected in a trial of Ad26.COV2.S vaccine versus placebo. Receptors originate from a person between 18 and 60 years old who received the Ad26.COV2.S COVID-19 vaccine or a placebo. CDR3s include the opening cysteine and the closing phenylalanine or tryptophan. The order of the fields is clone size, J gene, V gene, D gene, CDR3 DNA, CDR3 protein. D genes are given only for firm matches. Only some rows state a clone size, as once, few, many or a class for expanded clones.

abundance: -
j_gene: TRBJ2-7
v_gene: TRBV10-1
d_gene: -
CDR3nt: TGCGCCAGCAGTGATGGGGGGCATCGGGAGCAGTACTTC
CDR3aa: CASSDGGHREQYF

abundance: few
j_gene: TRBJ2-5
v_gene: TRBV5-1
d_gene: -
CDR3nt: TGCGCCAGCAGCTTAAACTACCTGAAGGAGACCCAGTACTTC
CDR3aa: CASSLNYLKETQYF

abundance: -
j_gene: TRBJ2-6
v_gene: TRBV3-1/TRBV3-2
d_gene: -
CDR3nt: TGTGCCAGCAGCCAAGATACAGGGATCGGGGCCAACGTCCTGACTTTC
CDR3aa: CASSQDTGIGANVLTF

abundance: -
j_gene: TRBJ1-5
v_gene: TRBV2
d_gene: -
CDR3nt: TGTGCCAGCAGTGTCGAGGGCCCCGAGCATTTT
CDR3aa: CASSVEGPEHF

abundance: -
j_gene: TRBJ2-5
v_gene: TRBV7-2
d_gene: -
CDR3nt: TGTGCCAGCAGCTCCCCGGCCCATCAGACATACCAAGAGACCCAGTACTTC
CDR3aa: CASSSPAHQTYQETQYF

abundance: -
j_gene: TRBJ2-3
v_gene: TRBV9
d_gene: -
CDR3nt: TGTGCCAGCAGCGTGGCCCCCTCCCCGGGGGGCGGGGAAGATACGCAGTATTTT
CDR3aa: CASSVAPSPGGGEDTQYF

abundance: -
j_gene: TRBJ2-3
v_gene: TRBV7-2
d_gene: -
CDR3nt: TGTGCCAGCAGCTTACTAGCAGATACGCAGTATTTT
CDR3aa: CASSLLADTQYF

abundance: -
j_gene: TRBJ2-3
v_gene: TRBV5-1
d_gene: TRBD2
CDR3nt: TGCGCCAGCAGCTTGTCACTAGCGGAATCCACAGATACGCAGTATTTT
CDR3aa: CASSLSLAESTDTQYF

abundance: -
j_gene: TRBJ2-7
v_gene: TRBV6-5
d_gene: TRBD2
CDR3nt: TGTGCCAGCACAGGGGAACTAGCGGGAGACTACGAGCAGTACTTC
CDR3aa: CASTGELAGDYEQYF

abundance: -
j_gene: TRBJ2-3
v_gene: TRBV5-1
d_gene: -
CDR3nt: TGCGCCAGCAGCTTGGGAGGTCGGACCGTCACAGATACGCAGTATTTT
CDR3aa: CASSLGGRTVTDTQYF

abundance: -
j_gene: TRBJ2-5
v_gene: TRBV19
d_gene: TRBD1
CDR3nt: TGTGCCAGTAGCAGACAGGGGGCAGAGACCCAGTACTTC
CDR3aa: CASSRQGAETQYF

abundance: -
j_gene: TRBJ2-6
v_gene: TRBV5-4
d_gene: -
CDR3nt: TGTGCCAGCAGCCTGGGGGTCGCTGGGGCCAACGTCCTGACTTTC
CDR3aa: CASSLGVAGANVLTF

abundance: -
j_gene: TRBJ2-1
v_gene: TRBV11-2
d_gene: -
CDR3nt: TGTGCCAGCAGCCCCGGCCTTTACAATGAGCAGTTCTTC
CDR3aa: CASSPGLYNEQFF

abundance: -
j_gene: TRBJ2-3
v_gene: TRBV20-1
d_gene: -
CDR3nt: TGCAGTGCTAGTCAGGGAACAGATACGCAGTATTTT
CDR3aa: CSASQGTDTQYF

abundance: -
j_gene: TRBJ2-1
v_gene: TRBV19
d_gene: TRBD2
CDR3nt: TGTGCCAGCCGAACCGCGGGACTACCCGATGAGCAGTTCTTC
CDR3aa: CASRTAGLPDEQFF

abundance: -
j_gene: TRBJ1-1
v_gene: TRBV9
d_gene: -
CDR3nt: TGTGCCAGCAGCGTAGGCGGCCGAGGAGTTGAAGCTTTCTTT
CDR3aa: CASSVGGRGVEAFF

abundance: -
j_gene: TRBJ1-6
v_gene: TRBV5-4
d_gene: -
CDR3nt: TGTGCCAGCAGCTTCTTCCCGGGGGGGGCAAATTCACCCCTCCACTTT
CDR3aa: CASSFFPGGANSPLHF

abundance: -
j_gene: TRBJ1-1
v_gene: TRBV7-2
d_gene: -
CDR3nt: TGTGCCAGCAGCCCCCGACAGAACACTGAAGCTTTCTTT
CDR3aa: CASSPRQNTEAFF

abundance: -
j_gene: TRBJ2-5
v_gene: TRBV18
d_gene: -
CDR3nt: TGTGCCAGCTCACCAATGAGGGACGAGACCCAGTACTTC
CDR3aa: CASSPMRDETQYF

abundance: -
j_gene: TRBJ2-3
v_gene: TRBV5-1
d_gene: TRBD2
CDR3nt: TGCGCCAGCAGCTTGGTAGCTAGCGGGGGGACAGACACAGATACGCAGTATTTT
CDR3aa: CASSLVASGGTDTDTQYF